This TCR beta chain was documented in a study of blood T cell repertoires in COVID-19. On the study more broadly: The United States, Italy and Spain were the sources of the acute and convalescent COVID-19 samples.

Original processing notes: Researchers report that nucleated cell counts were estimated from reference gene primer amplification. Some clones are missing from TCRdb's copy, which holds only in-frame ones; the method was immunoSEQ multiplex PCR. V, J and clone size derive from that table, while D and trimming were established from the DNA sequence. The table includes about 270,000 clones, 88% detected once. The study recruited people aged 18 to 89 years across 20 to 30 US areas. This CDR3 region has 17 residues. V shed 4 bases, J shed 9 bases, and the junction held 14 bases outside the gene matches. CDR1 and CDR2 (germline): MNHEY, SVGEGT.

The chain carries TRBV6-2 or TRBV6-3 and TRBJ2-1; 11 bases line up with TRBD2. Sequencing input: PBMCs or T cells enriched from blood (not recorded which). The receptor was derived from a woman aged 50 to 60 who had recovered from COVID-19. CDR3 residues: CASSLGGLAGGPGEQFF. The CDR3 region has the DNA TGTGCCAGCAGTTTAGGGGGGTTAGCGGGAGGGCCGGGTGAGCAGTTCTTC.